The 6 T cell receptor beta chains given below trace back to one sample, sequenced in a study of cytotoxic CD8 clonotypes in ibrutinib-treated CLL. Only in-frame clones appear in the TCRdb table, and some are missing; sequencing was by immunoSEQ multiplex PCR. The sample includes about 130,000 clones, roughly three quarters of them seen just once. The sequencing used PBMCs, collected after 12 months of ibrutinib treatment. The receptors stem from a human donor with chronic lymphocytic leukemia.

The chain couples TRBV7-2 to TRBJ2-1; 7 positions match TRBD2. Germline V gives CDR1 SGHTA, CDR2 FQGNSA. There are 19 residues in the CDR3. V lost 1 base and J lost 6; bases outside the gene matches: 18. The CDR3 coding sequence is TGTGCCAGCAGCTTAGGCCGACTCGGGCGGGAGTGGGGAGGCAATGAGCAGTTCTTC. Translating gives CASSLGRLGREWGGNEQFF. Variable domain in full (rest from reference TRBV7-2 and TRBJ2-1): GAGVSQSPSNKVTEKGKDVELRCDPISGHTALYWYRQSLGQGLEFLIYFQGNSAPDKSGLPSDRFSAERTGGSVSTLTIQRTQQEDSAVYLCASSLGRLGREWGGNEQFFGPGTRLTVL.

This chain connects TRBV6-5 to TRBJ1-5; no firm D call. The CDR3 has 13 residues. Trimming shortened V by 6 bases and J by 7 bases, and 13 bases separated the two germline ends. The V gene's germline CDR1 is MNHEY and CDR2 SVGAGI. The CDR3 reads CASSLSRQQPQHF. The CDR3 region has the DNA TGTGCCAGCAGCTTGTCCCGGCAGCAGCCCCAGCATTTT.

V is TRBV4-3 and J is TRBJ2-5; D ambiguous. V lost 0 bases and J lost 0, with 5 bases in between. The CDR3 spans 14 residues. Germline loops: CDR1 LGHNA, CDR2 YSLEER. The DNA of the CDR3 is TGCGCCAGCAGCCAAGATATGCACCAAGAGACCCAGTACTTC. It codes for CASSQDMHQETQYF.

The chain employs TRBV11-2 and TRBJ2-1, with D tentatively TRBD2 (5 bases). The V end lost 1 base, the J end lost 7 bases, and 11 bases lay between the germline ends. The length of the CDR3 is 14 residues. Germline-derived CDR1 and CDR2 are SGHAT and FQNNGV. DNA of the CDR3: TGTGCCAGCAGCTTAGTAGGACTTGTTAATGAGCAGTTCTTC. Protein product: CASSLVGLVNEQFF.

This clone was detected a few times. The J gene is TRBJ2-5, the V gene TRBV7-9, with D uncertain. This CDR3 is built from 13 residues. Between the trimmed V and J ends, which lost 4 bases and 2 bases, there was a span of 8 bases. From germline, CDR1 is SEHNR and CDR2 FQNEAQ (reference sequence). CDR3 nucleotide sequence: TGTGCCAGCAGCTCGACCGGGCAAGAGACCCAGTACTTC. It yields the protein CASSSTGQETQYF.

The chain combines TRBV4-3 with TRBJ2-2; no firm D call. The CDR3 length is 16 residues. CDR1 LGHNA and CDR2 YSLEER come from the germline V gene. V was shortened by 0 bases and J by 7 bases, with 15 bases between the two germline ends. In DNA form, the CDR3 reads TGCGCCAGCAGCCAAGAGGAAGGACCCGGCGGCGGGGAGCTGTTTTTT. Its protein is CASSQEEGPGGGELFF.